The next 12 T cell receptor beta chains were all read from a single sample in a study of vaccination and CD4 T cells after COVID-19. As for time point: late sampling 161 to 241 days after vaccination in a few convalescent patients. TCRdb analysed the PCR reads with MiXCR anew, one entry per CDR3 protein. The table includes 25,000 to 35,000 distinct CDR3 sequences, about 46% detected once. This sample comprised CD4+ T cells from blood, obtained about 7 months after SARS-CoV-2 vaccination. The receptors originated from a human donor who had recovered from COVID-19.

This chain uses TRBV6-5 with TRBJ1-2; D is perhaps TRBD1 (5 bases). From germline, CDR1 is MNHEY and CDR2 SVGAGI. The germline V and J ends were trimmed by 2 bases and 7 bases, with 17 bases remaining between them. This CDR3 has 15 residues. The CDR3 nucleotides are TGTGCCAGCAGTTACAACCCACCCCAGGGTCGTGGCTACACCTTC. It translates to CASSYNPPQGRGYTF.

The CDR3 coding sequence is TGTGCCAGCAGTTACGGACGGGAGCAGTACTTC. Protein sequence: CASSYGREQYF. The J gene is TRBJ2-7, the V gene TRBV6-2 or TRBV6-3; D is unclear. CDR1 and CDR2 (germline): MNHEY, SVGEGT. V lost 2 bases, J lost 7 bases, and 6 bases lay in between. CDR3 length: 11 amino acids.

The genes are TRBV6-2 or TRBV6-3 and TRBJ2-2, with 9 bases identical to TRBD1. The germline V gene encodes CDR1 MNHEY and CDR2 SVGEGT. CDR3 length: 15 residues. Trimming cost V 5 bases and J 1 base; bases outside gene matches: 2. DNA for the CDR3: TGTGCCAGCAGTAGGACAGGGGAGAACACCGGGGAGCTGTTTTTT. Protein product: CASSRTGENTGELFF.

The table lists this clonotype with a few counts. The genes are TRBV6-2 or TRBV6-3 and TRBJ1-2; D possibly corresponds to TRBD1 (5 bases). The CDR3 extends over 13 amino acids. The V gene's germline CDR1 is MNHEY and CDR2 SVGEGT. V was cut by 2 bases and J by 2 bases, with 6 bases left in between. CDR3 nucleotide sequence: TGTGCCAGCAGTTACCGGGACAACTATGGCTACACCTTC. It yields the protein CASSYRDNYGYTF.

The CDR3 is CASSLGGRSYEQYF. The DNA of the CDR3 is TGTGCCAGCAGCTTAGGGGGCAGATCCTACGAGCAGTACTTC. The chain combines TRBV7-6 with TRBJ2-7; TRBD1 is a possible D gene (5 bases). The V gene's germline CDR1 is SGHVS and CDR2 FNYEAQ. Trimming removed 1 base at V and 1 base at J, with 8 bases between. CDR3 size: 14 residues.

This clonotype showed up just a few times. The chain uses TRBV12-3 or TRBV12-4 and TRBJ2-5; the D is unclear. Trimming pared 1 base from V and 4 bases from J, leaving 7 bases between. The CDR3 runs to 13 residues. CDR3 sequence: CASSLDGPETQYF. DNA of the CDR3: TGTGCCAGCAGTTTAGACGGGCCAGAGACCCAGTACTTC.

The chain is built from TRBV7-2 and TRBJ2-7; no firm D call. V was trimmed by 2 bases and J by 0 bases, leaving 11 bases between them. The CDR3 totals 15 residues. CDR1 and CDR2 from the germline V gene are SGHTA and FQGNSA. Written as DNA, the CDR3 is TGTGCCAGCAGCTTAAATCGTGCCACCTCCTACGAGCAGTACTTC. It is translated as CASSLNRATSYEQYF. The variable domain in full, with the rest retrieved from reference TRBV7-2 and TRBJ2-7, is GAGVSQSPSNKVTEKGKDVELRCDPISGHTALYWYRQSLGQGLEFLIYFQGNSAPDKSGLPSDRFSAERTGGSVSTLTIQRTQQEDSAVYLCASSLNRATSYEQYFGPGTRLTVT.

This chain connects TRBV27 to TRBJ2-6; D is perhaps TRBD1 (7 bases). Trimming shortened V by 3 bases and J by 4 bases, and 13 bases separated the two germline ends. This CDR3 comprises 16 residues. The germline V gene encodes CDR1 MNHEY and CDR2 SMNVEV (reference sequence). The chain's CDR3 is CASSFRGAQGANVLTF. The CDR3 bases are TGTGCCAGCAGTTTCAGGGGGGCGCAAGGGGCCAACGTCCTGACTTTC.

The V and J genes are TRBV4-1 and TRBJ1-2; D unresolved. Germline V lookup: CDR1 MGHRA, CDR2 YSYEKL. The CDR3 length is 16 residues. V dropped 2 bases and J dropped 5 bases, with 18 bases sitting between them. CDR3 sequence: CASSQNDERTPYGYTF. The CDR3 DNA is TGCGCCAGCAGCCAAAACGACGAACGCACGCCATATGGCTACACCTTC.

The rearrangement uses TRBV7-9 and TRBJ1-6; TRBD1 might be the D (5 bases). V lost 1 base and J 7 bases, leaving 8 bases between the germline ends. Looked up from germline, CDR1 is SEHNR and CDR2 is FQNEAQ (reference sequence). The CDR3 is 14 amino acids. The CDR3 reads CASSLVRGNSPLHF. The CDR3 bases are TGTGCCAGCAGCTTAGTCCGGGGGAATTCACCCCTCCACTTT. The complete variable domain, with remaining parts taken from reference TRBV7-9 and TRBJ1-6, reads DTGVSQNPRHKITKRGQNVTFRCDPISEHNRLYWYRQTLGQGPEFLTYFQNEAQLEKSRLLSDRFSAERPKGSFSTLEIQRTEQGDSAMYLCASSLVRGNSPLHFGNGTRLTVT.

This clonotype was observed a handful of times. J is TRBJ2-7 and V is TRBV20-1, with D uncertain. This CDR3 is built from 15 residues. Deletions cut 0 bases from V and 0 bases from J, with 12 bases between. CDR1 and CDR2 from the germline V gene are DFQATT and SNEGSKA (reference sequence). The chain's CDR3 is CSARDPQVFSYEQYF. The DNA of the CDR3 is TGCAGTGCTAGAGATCCGCAGGTATTCTCCTACGAGCAGTACTTC.

For the CDR3, the DNA is TGTGCCAGCAGCAAAGCCAGTAGGTCGGACTACGAGCAGTACTTC. As protein: CASSKASRSDYEQYF. The chain uses TRBV21-1 and TRBJ2-7. TRBV21-1 is a recognized pseudogene. This CDR3 has 15 amino acids.